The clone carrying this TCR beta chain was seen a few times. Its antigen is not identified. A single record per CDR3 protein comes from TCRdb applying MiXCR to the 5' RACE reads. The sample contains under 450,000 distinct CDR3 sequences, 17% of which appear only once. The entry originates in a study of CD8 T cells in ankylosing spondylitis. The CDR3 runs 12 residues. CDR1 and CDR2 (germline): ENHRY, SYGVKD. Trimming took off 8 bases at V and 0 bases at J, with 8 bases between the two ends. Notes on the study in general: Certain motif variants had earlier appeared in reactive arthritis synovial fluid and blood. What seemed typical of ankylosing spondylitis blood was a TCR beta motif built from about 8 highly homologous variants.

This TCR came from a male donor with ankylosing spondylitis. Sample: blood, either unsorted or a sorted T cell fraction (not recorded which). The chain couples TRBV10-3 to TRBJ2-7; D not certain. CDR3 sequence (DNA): TGTGCCATCGCCGTAGACTCCTACGAGCAGTACTTC. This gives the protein CAIAVDSYEQYF.